The 18 T cell receptor beta chains given below trace back to one sample, sequenced in a study of blood T cell repertoires in COVID-19. The assay was immunoSEQ multiplex PCR, and TCRdb's table has in-frame clones only and misses some. The data contain about 50,000 clones, around 80% of them singletons. The sequencing sample was made of peripheral blood. The receptor set was obtained from a middle-aged man with acute or convalescent COVID-19.

This chain links TRBV20-1 with TRBJ2-7; TRBD2 might be the D (6 bases). Germline-derived CDR1 and CDR2 are DFQATT and SNEGSKA (reference sequence). V was trimmed by 7 bases and J by 6 bases, leaving 13 bases between them. CDR3 length: 11 amino acids. Here the CDR3 reads CSGGDSREQYF. In DNA, the CDR3 is TGCAGTGGCGGGGACTCCCGCGAGCAGTACTTC.

V usage is TRBV7-8 and J usage is TRBJ1-4; 7 positions agree with TRBD1. The V segment lost 5 bases and the J segment 8 bases; nucleotides outside the gene matches: 8. This CDR3 is 14 amino acids long. Per germline, CDR1 SGHVS and CDR2 FQNEAQ. CDR3 sequence reads: CASSLRDSPEKLFF. CDR3 DNA sequence: TGTGCCAGCAGCCTCCGGGACAGCCCCGAAAAACTGTTTTTT.

The chain recombines TRBV11-2 with TRBJ2-5, with 9 nucleotides matching TRBD2. Germline loops: CDR1 SGHAT, CDR2 FQNNGV. CDR3 length equals 19 residues. J lost 2 bases, V lost 0 bases, and 13 bases had no gene match. The CDR3 sequence is CASSLDPSGITDKQETQYF. CDR3 bases: TGTGCCAGCAGCTTAGACCCTAGCGGGATTACTGACAAACAAGAGACCCAGTACTTC.

The chain uses TRBV7-9 and TRBJ2-5; D is uncertain. The CDR3 has 16 amino acids. CDR1 and CDR2 (germline): SEHNR, FQNEAQ (reference sequence). The V gene lost 6 bases and the J gene lost 2 bases, with 19 bases spanning the gap. The CDR3 reads CASSPKTTSMQETQYF. The CDR3 coding sequence is TGTGCCAGCAGTCCAAAGACAACCAGCATGCAAGAGACCCAGTACTTC.

V is TRBV6-5 and J is TRBJ2-3; D gene unclear. Trimming pared 8 bases from V and 0 bases from J, leaving 6 bases between. The CDR3 covers 12 residues. Germline CDR1 MNHEY, CDR2 SVGAGI. CDR3 nucleotide sequence: TGTGCCAGCCGGAGTAGCACAGATACGCAGTATTTT. It yields the protein CASRSSTDTQYF.

The chain links TRBV19 to TRBJ1-5; D is uncertain. This CDR3 is 13 amino acids long. The V gene's germline CDR1 is LNHDA and CDR2 SQIVND (reference sequence). V was trimmed by 7 bases and J by 1 base, leaving 8 bases between them. Written as DNA, the CDR3 is TGTGCCAGTAACCGGGAGAGCAATCAGCCCCAGCATTTT. Protein sequence: CASNRESNQPQHF. Full variable domain (outside the CDR3, taken from reference TRBV19 and TRBJ1-5): DGGITQSPKYLFRKEGQNVTLSCEQNLNHDAMYWYRQDPGQGLRLIYYSQIVNDFQKGDIAEGYSVSREKKESFPLTVTSAQKNPTAFYLCASNRESNQPQHFGDGTRLSIL.

V is TRBV6-5 and J is TRBJ2-7; a weak D match, TRBD2 (5 bases). CDR3 length: 13 residues. CDR1 and CDR2 from the germline V gene are MNHEY and SVGAGI. V was shortened by 6 bases and J by 4 bases, with 13 bases between the two germline ends. CDR3 sequence: CASRRADGYEQYV. CDR3 in DNA: TGTGCCAGCAGGCGGGCGGACGGTTACGAGCAGTACGTC.

The genes are TRBV6-2 or TRBV6-3 and TRBJ2-7; tentatively, D is TRBD1 (5 bases). Germline V gene sequence: CDR1 MNHEY, CDR2 SVGEGT. The ends were cut back, 2 bases at V and 7 bases at J, with 15 bases in the middle. The CDR3 is 14 residues long. The CDR3 nucleotides read TGTGCCAGCAGTTACCGGTCAGGGATAGGGGAGCAGTACTTC. Amino acids: CASSYRSGIGEQYF.

This sequence joins TRBV6-5 and TRBJ1-1; unclear D gene. The CDR3 consists of 14 residues. V was clipped by 6 bases and J by 5 bases, with 16 bases between them. Germline values: CDR1 MNHEY, CDR2 SVGAGI. Written as DNA, the CDR3 is TGTGCCAGCAGGAGGGAAAAGGGATTAACTGAAGCTTTCTTT. This gives the protein CASRREKGLTEAFF.

The chain joins TRBV5-4 to TRBJ2-2, with D tentatively TRBD2 (6 bases). Trimming took off 3 bases at V and 6 bases at J, with 24 bases between the two ends. The germline V gene has CDR1 SGHNT and CDR2 YYREEE (reference sequence). The CDR3 runs to 18 residues. DNA of the CDR3: TGTGCCAGCAGCTCCAGAAACAGCGGCGGGAATGGAGCCGGGGAGCTGTTTTTT. Encoded protein: CASSSRNSGGNGAGELFF.

This chain links TRBV14 with TRBJ1-1, with 10 positions matching TRBD1. V dropped 6 bases and J dropped 1; count of bases not matched to a gene: 5. Germline CDR1 SGHDN, CDR2 FVKESK. The CDR3 is 15 amino acids. The CDR3 nucleotides are TGTGCCAGCAGACCACGGACAGGGGGGAACACTGAAGCTTTCTTT. Its translation is CASRPRTGGNTEAFF.

The CDR3 loop reads CASSTGRESTYEQYF. The CDR3 DNA reads TGTGCCAGCAGCACCGGACGGGAGAGTACCTACGAGCAGTACTTC. The rearrangement joins TRBV28 to TRBJ2-7; D is possibly TRBD2 (6 bases). This CDR3 has 15 residues. The germline V gene encodes CDR1 MDHEN and CDR2 SYDVKM. The V end was cut by 6 bases, the J end by 2 bases, with 17 bases between.

V and J are TRBV25-1 and TRBJ2-7; TRBD1 aligns across 9 bases. CDR1 is MGHDK and CDR2 is SYGVNS in the germline V gene. This CDR3 comprises 17 residues. The ends lost 1 base at V and 3 bases at J; junction bases unmatched: 10. The CDR3 DNA sequence: TGTGCCAGCAGTGAATTGGGGGGAAACAGGGGGCTCTACGAGCAGTACTTC. This sequence encodes CASSELGGNRGLYEQYF.

This chain connects TRBV14 to TRBJ2-5, with D uncertain. Per germline, CDR1 SGHDN and CDR2 FVKESK. The CDR3 runs 11 residues. CDR3 residues: CAPRRSWTQYF. The CDR3 DNA reads TGTGCACCAAGGCGGTCCTGGACCCAGTACTTC.

CDR3 loop: CASVVLALTDTQYF. As DNA, the CDR3 is TGTGCCAGCGTCGTTCTAGCTCTCACAGATACGCAGTATTTT. The chain joins TRBV2 to TRBJ2-3; D is perhaps TRBD2 (5 bases). CDR1 and CDR2 (germline): SNHLY, FYNNEI. CDR3 length: 14 amino acids. Trimming shortened V by 8 bases and J by 2 bases, and 14 bases separated the two germline ends.

The chain carries TRBV24-1 and TRBJ2-3; D may be TRBD2 (7 bases). There are 14 residues in the CDR3. Trimming stripped 11 bases from V and 0 bases from J, with 14 bases between. From germline, CDR1 is KGHDR and CDR2 SFDVKD. The CDR3 sequence: CAIQAGASTDTQYF. The CDR3 DNA is TGTGCCATCCAGGCGGGGGCTAGCACAGATACGCAGTATTTT.

The sample holds many counts of this clone. This chain joins TRBV2 and TRBJ1-5; D may be TRBD1 (6 bases). With 0 bases removed from V and 4 bases from J, the gap between germline ends came to 16 bases. Germline CDR1 and CDR2: SNHLY and FYNNEI. The CDR3 totals 17 residues. CDR3 in amino acids: CASSEAAQGTGNQPQHF. The CDR3 DNA is TGTGCCAGCAGTGAAGCCGCACAGGGAACGGGTAATCAGCCCCAGCATTTT.

This chain uses TRBV19 with TRBJ1-1; TRBD1 is a possible D gene (5 bases). CDR1 and CDR2 from the germline V gene are LNHDA and SQIVND (reference sequence). This CDR3 has 16 residues. V was trimmed by 2 bases and J by 0 bases, leaving 13 bases between them. The CDR3 DNA reads TGTGCCAGTAGTATAACCTCAGGGTACATGAACACTGAAGCTTTCTTT. This translates into CASSITSGYMNTEAFF.